Each of the 23 T cell receptor beta chains below was sequenced from the same sample in a study of neurological immune-mediated disorders. TCRdb passed the 5' RACE reads through MiXCR, listing each CDR3 protein once. The sample consists of about 60,000 distinct CDR3 sequences, roughly 10% of them appearing once. This sample's time point: longitudinal time-point 1 (baseline). The material sequenced was PBMCs. The source is a male donor with HTLV-1-associated myelopathy (HAM/TSP).

The sample holds many counts of this clonotype. The genes are TRBV20-1 and TRBJ1-4; perhaps TRBD1 as D (5 bases). The V gene lost 7 bases and the J gene lost 3 bases, with 12 bases spanning the gap. The germline V gene encodes CDR1 DFQATT and CDR2 SNEGSKA (reference sequence). CDR3 length: 13 amino acids. The CDR3 loop reads CSVSGAANEKLFF. The CDR3 bases are TGCAGTGTTAGTGGGGCGGCTAATGAAAAACTGTTTTTT.

This clonotype was counted at least ten times. Written as DNA, the CDR3 is TGTGCCAGCAGCTTATACAACCCCATACAGGGCTACAATCAGCCCCAGCATTTT. This gives the protein CASSLYNPIQGYNQPQHF. The chain recombines TRBV7-7 with TRBJ1-5, with D perhaps matching TRBD1 (6 bases). The CDR3 loop spans 18 amino acids. V gave up 2 bases and J gave up 3 bases, with 20 bases separating them. Germline-derived CDR1 and CDR2 are SSHAT and FNYEAQ (reference sequence).

This sequence joins TRBV5-5 and TRBJ2-3; D remains ambiguous. Trimming took 4 bases from V and 0 from J, leaving 12 bases between them. The germline CDR1 and CDR2 sequences are SGHKS and YYEKEE (reference sequence). The CDR3 covers 15 residues. The CDR3 spells CASSSMRVSTDTQYF. The DNA for the CDR3 is TGTGCCAGCAGCAGCATGCGTGTTAGCACAGATACGCAGTATTTT.

This clonotype came up many times. This sequence joins TRBV20-1 and TRBJ1-1; the D gene is possibly TRBD1 (6 bases). V gave up 0 bases and J gave up 4 bases, with 12 bases separating them. The CDR3 is 14 residues long. Germline assignment: CDR1 DFQATT and CDR2 SNEGSKA (reference sequence). CDR3 in DNA: TGCAGTGCTAGAGAGGGGGGCCCGGGCACTGAAGCTTTCTTT. This gives the protein CSAREGGPGTEAFF.

This clonotype occurred many times. This chain joins TRBV6-6 and TRBJ2-3; TRBD2 is a possible D gene (7 bases). This CDR3 has 16 amino acids. Germline V lookup: CDR1 MNHNY, CDR2 SVGAGI (reference sequence). V was cut by 7 bases and J by 4 bases, with 21 bases left in between. This CDR3 reads CASIKGGGGGSDTQYF. In DNA, the CDR3 is TGTGCCAGCATTAAAGGGGGTGGGGGGGGCTCAGATACGCAGTATTTT.

This clonotype was found many times. This chain uses TRBV20-1 with TRBJ2-5; 7 nucleotides line up with TRBD1. CDR3 size: 15 residues. CDR1 and CDR2 (germline): DFQATT, SNEGSKA (reference sequence). Losses at the gene ends were 4 bases for V and 5 bases for J; bases not matched to a gene: 13. CDR3 sequence (DNA): TGCAGTGCTAACAATCAAAGGGGGCGCCGGGAGACCCAGTACTTC. It is translated as CSANNQRGRRETQYF.

Many counts were recorded for this clonotype. The chain couples TRBV29-1 to TRBJ1-3; no definite D call. The CDR3 loop spans 12 amino acids. The V end was cut by 4 bases, the J end by 3 bases, with 7 bases between. Germline CDR1 SQVTM, CDR2 ANQGSEA. This CDR3 is CSVGEGGNTIYF. CDR3 coding DNA: TGCAGCGTTGGGGAAGGTGGAAACACCATATATTTT.

This clonotype occurred many times. The rearrangement links TRBV7-2 to TRBJ1-5, with no clear D. Germline-derived CDR1 and CDR2 are SGHTA and FQGNSA. CDR3 length equals 14 residues. V lost 5 bases, J lost 0 bases, and 8 bases lay in between. In DNA, the CDR3 is TGTGCCAGCAGCCCCGGGGTTAGCAATCAGCCCCAGCATTTT. It specifies CASSPGVSNQPQHF.

At least ten counts were recorded for this clonotype. The chain recombines TRBV5-1 with TRBJ2-1, with D maybe TRBD1 (6 bases). Germline V gene sequence: CDR1 SGHRS, CDR2 YFSETQ. The CDR3 has 14 amino acids. The V gene lost 0 bases and the J gene lost 4 bases, with 8 bases spanning the gap. For the CDR3, the DNA is TGCGCCAGCAGCTTGGTCGGACAGTACAATGAGCAGTTCTTC. The encoded protein is CASSLVGQYNEQFF.

This clonotype has a handful of counts. The chain carries TRBV20-1 and TRBJ2-7; D possibly corresponds to TRBD1 (7 bases). The CDR3 has 12 residues. Germline V gives CDR1 DFQATT, CDR2 SNEGSKA (reference sequence). Trimming left V 6 bases short and J 5 bases short, with 14 bases between. CDR3 residues: CSARGRINEQYF. CDR3 in DNA: TGCAGTGCCAGGGGGAGGATTAACGAGCAGTACTTC.

This clonotype came up many times. The chain joins TRBV5-5 to TRBJ1-1, with 12 nucleotides matching TRBD1. The V segment lost 1 base and the J segment 5 bases; nucleotides outside the gene matches: 12. The CDR3 is made up of 18 amino acids. Germline CDR1 SGHKS, CDR2 YYEKEE (reference sequence). Written as DNA, the CDR3 is TGTGCCAGCAGCTTGAGTCCGCCGGGACAGGGGGCTGGGACTGAAGCTTTCTTT. Protein product: CASSLSPPGQGAGTEAFF.

This clonotype showed up many times. The J gene is TRBJ1-1, the V gene TRBV28; D gene ambiguous. CDR1 MDHEN and CDR2 SYDVKM come from the germline V gene. V lost 3 bases, J lost 3 bases, and 5 bases lay in between. The CDR3 extends over 12 amino acids. The CDR3 DNA reads as TGTGCCAGCAGTTTCCCCTACACTGAAGCTTTCTTT. It encodes CASSFPYTEAFF.

The rearrangement joins TRBV5-1 to TRBJ2-3; D is perhaps TRBD1 (5 bases). Looked up from germline, CDR1 is SGHRS and CDR2 is YFSETQ. The CDR3 extends over 15 amino acids. CDR3 in amino acids: CVSSLIGAGTDTQYF. Here the CDR3 DNA reads TGCGTTAGCAGCTTGATAGGGGCAGGCACAGATACGCAGTATTTT.

Comments on this clonotype: This could be a read error, since a much larger clone is one nucleotide away. J is TRBJ2-5 and V is TRBV5-1, with TRBD1 identical over 7 bases. From germline, CDR1 is SGHRS and CDR2 YFSETQ. The CDR3 is made up of 15 amino acids. CDR3 DNA sequence: TGCGCCAGCACCCTAACCGGGACAGCAAAAGAGAACCAGTACTTC. Its protein product is CASTLTGTAKENQYF.

This clonotype occurred many times. The chain joins TRBV5-5 to TRBJ2-1; D is possibly TRBD1 (6 bases). Per germline, CDR1 SGHKS and CDR2 YYEKEE (reference sequence). V gave up 1 base and J gave up 0 bases, with 14 bases separating them. The CDR3 sequence is 17 residues long. The DNA for the CDR3 is TGTGCCAGCAGCTTGTCAGGGGCCGCTTTCTCCTACAATGAGCAGTTCTTC. Protein product: CASSLSGAAFSYNEQFF. The full variable domain, with the rest looked up from reference TRBV5-5 and TRBJ2-1, is DAGVTQSPTHLIKTRGQQVTLRCSPISGHKSVSWYQQVLGQGPQFIFQYYEKEERGRGNFPDRFSARQFPNYSSELNVNALLLGDSALYLCASSLSGAAFSYNEQFFGPGTRLTVL.

In this sample, this clonotype turned up many times. This chain connects TRBV20-1 to TRBJ2-3; possible D gene TRBD1, 6 bases. The CDR3 has 13 residues. Germline CDR1 DFQATT, CDR2 SNEGSKA (reference sequence). V was cut by 5 bases and J by 1 base, with 10 bases left in between. This chain's CDR3 is CSAEDSGTDTQYF. CDR3 DNA: TGCAGTGCTGAGGACAGTGGCACAGATACGCAGTATTTT.

This clonotype occurred many times. The chain joins TRBV5-1 to TRBJ2-5; D tentatively reads TRBD1 or TRBD2 (5 bases each). Germline CDR1 SGHRS, CDR2 YFSETQ. Trimming left V 4 bases short and J 1 base short, with 8 bases between. The length of the CDR3 is 13 residues. CDR3 protein: CASSTGAQETQYF. The CDR3 DNA reads TGCGCCAGCAGCACCGGGGCCCAAGAGACCCAGTACTTC. Filled out from reference TRBV5-1 and TRBJ2-5, the complete variable domain reads KAGVTQTPRYLIKTRGQQVTLSCSPISGHRSVSWYQQTPGQGLQFLFEYFSETQRNKGNFPGRFSGRQFSNSRSEMNVSTLELGDSALYLCASSTGAQETQYFGPGTRLLVL.

This clonotype was seen ten or more times. This sequence joins TRBV20-1 and TRBJ2-5; 7 nucleotides align to TRBD1. Germline V gives CDR1 DFQATT, CDR2 SNEGSKA (reference sequence). V was clipped by 3 bases and J by 4 bases; unmatched bases: 2. CDR3 size: 12 residues. Written as DNA, the CDR3 is TGCAGTGCTAGGGCAGGGGGAGAGACCCAGTACTTC. It specifies CSARAGGETQYF.

This clonotype was found many times. The V and J genes are TRBV20-1 and TRBJ1-1; TRBD1 matches 7 bases. V lost 7 bases and J lost 3; bases outside the gene matches: 5. The CDR3 has 12 amino acids. CDR1 and CDR2 (germline): DFQATT, SNEGSKA (reference sequence). CDR3 residues: CSGRQGDTEAFF. The CDR3 DNA sequence: TGCAGTGGTAGGCAGGGGGACACTGAAGCTTTCTTT.

In its sample, this clonotype was seen many times. The chain uses TRBV5-1 and TRBJ1-6, with 8 bases identical to TRBD1. CDR3 size: 15 residues. V dropped 4 bases and J dropped 7; count of bases not matched to a gene: 7. Germline V gives CDR1 SGHRS, CDR2 YFSETQ. CDR3 sequence (DNA): TGCGCCAGCAGCCTGTGGGGACAGGACAATTCACCCCTCCACTTT. Translated, it gives CASSLWGQDNSPLHF.

The chain joins TRBV18 to TRBJ2-1; tentative D call: TRBD2 (6 bases). The CDR3 consists of 15 residues. Trimming cost V 2 bases and J 5 bases, with 13 bases left between them. CDR1 is KGHSH, CDR2 LQKENI, per germline. CDR3 bases: TGTGCCAGCTCACCATTTTTAGCGGAAAACAATGAGCAGTTCTTC. It encodes CASSPFLAENNEQFF.

This clonotype came up many times. This chain joins TRBV3-1 and TRBJ2-7; D is perhaps TRBD1 (5 bases). The germline CDR1 and CDR2 sequences are LGHDT and YNNKEL (reference sequence). V shed 4 bases and J shed 6 bases, with 16 bases lying between them. The CDR3 consists of 14 residues. The CDR3, as DNA: TGTGCCAGCAGCCGCAGGGAATCGGTCTCCGAGCAGTACTTC. The encoded protein is CASSRRESVSEQYF.

There are many counts of this clonotype. This chain uses TRBV29-1 with TRBJ2-7; D remains ambiguous. The CDR3 consists of 12 residues. The germline V and J ends were trimmed by 1 base and 3 bases, with 7 bases remaining between them. Germline CDR1 is SQVTM and CDR2 is ANQGSEA. The CDR3 DNA reads TGCAGCGTTGAAGTTGGTGTCTACGAGCAGTACTTC. Translation: CSVEVGVYEQYF.